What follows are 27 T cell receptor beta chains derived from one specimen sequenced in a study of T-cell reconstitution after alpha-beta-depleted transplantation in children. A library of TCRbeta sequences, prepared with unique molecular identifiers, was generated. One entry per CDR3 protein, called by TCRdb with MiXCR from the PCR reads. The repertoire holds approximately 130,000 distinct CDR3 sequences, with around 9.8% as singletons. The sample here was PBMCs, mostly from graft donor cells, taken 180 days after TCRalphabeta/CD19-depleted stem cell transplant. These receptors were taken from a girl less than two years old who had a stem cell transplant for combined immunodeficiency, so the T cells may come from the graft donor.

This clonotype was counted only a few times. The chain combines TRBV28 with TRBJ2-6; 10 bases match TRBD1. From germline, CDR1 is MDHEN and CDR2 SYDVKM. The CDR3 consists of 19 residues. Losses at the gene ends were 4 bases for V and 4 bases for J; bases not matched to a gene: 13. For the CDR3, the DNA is TGTGCCAGCAGTTCCTCTCGGACAGGGGGAAGTCCCGGGGCCAACGTCCTGACTTTC. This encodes CASSSSRTGGSPGANVLTF.

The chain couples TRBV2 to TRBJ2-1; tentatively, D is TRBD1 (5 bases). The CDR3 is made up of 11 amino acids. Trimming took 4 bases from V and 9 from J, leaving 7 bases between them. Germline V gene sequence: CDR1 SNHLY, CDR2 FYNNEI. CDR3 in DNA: TGTGCCAGCAGTGGGGGCTTTGAGCAGTTCTTC. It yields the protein CASSGGFEQFF.

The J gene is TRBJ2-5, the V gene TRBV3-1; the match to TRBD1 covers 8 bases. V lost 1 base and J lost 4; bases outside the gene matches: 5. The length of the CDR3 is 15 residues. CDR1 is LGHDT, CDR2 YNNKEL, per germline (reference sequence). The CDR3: CASSQVSTGVETQYF. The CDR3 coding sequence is TGTGCCAGCAGCCAAGTCTCGACAGGGGTAGAGACCCAGTACTTC.

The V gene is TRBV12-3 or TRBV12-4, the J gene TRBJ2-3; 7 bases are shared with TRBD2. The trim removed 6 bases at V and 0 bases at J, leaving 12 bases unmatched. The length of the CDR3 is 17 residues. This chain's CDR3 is CASRLWGGSSSTDTQYF. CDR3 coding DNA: TGTGCCAGCAGGCTTTGGGGAGGGTCCTCTAGCACAGATACGCAGTATTTT.

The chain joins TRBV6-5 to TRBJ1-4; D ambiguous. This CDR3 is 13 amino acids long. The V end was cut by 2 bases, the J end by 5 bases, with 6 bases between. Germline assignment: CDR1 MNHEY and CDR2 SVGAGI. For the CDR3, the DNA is TGTGCCAGCAGTTACCTCAGGAATGAAAAACTGTTTTTT. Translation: CASSYLRNEKLFF.

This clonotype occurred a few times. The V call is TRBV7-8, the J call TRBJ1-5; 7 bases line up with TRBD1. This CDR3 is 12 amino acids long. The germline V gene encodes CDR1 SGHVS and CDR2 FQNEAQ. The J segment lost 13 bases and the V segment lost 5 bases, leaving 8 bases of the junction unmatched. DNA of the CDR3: TGTGCCAGCAGCCTTAATAAGGGGGCGCAGCATTTT. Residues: CASSLNKGAQHF.

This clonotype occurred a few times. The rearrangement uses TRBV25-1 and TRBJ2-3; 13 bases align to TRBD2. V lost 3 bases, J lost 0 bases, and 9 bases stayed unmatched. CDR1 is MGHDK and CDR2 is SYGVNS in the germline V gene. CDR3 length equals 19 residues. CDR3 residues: CASSETSGGPTSSTDTQYF. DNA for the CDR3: TGTGCCAGCAGTGAGACTAGCGGGGGGCCCACCTCTAGCACAGATACGCAGTATTTT. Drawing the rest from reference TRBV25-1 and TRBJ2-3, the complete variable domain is EADIYQTPRYLVIGTGKKITLECSQTMGHDKMYWYQQDPGMELHLIHYSYGVNSTEKGDLSSESTVSRIRTEHFPLTLESARPSHTSQYLCASSETSGGPTSSTDTQYFGPGTRLTVL.

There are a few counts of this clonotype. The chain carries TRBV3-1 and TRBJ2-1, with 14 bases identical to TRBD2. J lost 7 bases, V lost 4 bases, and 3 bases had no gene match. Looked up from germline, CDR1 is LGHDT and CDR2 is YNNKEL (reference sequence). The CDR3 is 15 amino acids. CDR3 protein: CASSRRTSGRNEQFF. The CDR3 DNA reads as TGTGCCAGCAGCCGCCGGACTAGCGGGAGGAATGAGCAGTTCTTC.

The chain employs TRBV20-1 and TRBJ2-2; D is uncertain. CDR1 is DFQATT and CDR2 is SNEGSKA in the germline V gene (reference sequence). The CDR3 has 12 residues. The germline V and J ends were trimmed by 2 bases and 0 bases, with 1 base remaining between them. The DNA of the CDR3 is TGCAGTGCTAGACCGAACACCGGGGAGCTGTTTTTT. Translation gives CSARPNTGELFF.

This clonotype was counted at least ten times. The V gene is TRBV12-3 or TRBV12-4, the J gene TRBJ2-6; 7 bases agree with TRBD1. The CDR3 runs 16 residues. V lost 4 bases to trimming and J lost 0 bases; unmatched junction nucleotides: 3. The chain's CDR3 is CASSSTGFSGANVLTF. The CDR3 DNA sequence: TGTGCCAGCAGTTCGACAGGGTTCTCTGGGGCCAACGTCCTGACTTTC.

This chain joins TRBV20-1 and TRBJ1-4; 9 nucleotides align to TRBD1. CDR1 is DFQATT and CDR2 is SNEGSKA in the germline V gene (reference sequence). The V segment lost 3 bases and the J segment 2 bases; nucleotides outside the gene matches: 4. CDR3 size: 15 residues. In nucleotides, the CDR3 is TGCAGTGCTAGGAACAGGGGGCGGACTAATGAAAAACTGTTTTTT. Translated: CSARNRGRTNEKLFF.

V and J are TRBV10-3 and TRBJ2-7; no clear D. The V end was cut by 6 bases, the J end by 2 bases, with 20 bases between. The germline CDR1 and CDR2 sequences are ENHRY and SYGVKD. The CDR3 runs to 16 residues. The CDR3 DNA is TGTGCCATCAGCACAGCAAATCTCAGGAGCACCTACGAGCAGTACTTC. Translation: CAISTANLRSTYEQYF.

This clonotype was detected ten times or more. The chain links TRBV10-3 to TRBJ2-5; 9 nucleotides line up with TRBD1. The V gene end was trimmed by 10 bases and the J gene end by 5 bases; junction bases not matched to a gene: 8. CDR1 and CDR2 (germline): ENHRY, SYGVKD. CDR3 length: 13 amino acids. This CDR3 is CATETGGEETQYF. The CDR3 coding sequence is TGTGCCACCGAGACAGGGGGTGAGGAGACCCAGTACTTC.

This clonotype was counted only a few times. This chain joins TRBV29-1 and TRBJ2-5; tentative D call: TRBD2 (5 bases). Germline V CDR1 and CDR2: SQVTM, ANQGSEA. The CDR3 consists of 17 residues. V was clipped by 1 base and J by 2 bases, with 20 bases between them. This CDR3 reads CSVEGEIPGLSQETQYF. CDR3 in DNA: TGCAGCGTTGAAGGGGAGATTCCTGGACTGTCTCAAGAGACCCAGTACTTC.

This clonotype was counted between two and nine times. This CDR3 reads CASSIVGRKGAAGPNEQFF. The CDR3 bases are TGTGCCAGCAGCATAGTCGGGAGGAAGGGGGCGGCGGGGCCCAATGAGCAGTTCTTC. The chain has TRBV28 and TRBJ2-1; D may correspond to TRBD1 or TRBD2 (7 bases each). V was clipped by 6 bases and J by 6 bases, with 30 bases between them. This CDR3 has 19 residues. CDR1 and CDR2 (germline): MDHEN, SYDVKM.

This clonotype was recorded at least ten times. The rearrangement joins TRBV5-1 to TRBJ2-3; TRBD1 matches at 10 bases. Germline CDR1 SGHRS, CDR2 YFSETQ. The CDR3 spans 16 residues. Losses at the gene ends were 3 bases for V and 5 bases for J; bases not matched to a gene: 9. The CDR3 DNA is TGCGCCAGCAGCTCAGCCGGACAGGGGGATATAGATACGCAGTATTTT. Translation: CASSSAGQGDIDTQYF.

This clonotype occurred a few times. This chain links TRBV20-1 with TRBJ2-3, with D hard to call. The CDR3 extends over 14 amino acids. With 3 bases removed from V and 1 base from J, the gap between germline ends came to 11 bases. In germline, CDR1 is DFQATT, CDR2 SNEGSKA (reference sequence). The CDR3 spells CSASRHDGTDTQYF. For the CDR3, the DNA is TGCAGTGCTAGTAGGCACGACGGCACAGATACGCAGTATTTT.

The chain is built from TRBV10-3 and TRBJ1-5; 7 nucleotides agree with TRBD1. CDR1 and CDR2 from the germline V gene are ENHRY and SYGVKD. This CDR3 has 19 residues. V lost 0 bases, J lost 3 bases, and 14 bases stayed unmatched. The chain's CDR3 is CAISESVLRPGQPNQPQHF. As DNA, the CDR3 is TGTGCCATCAGTGAGTCCGTCCTTAGACCGGGACAGCCCAATCAGCCCCAGCATTTT.

CDR3: CASSLTVRSSYNEQFF. As DNA, the CDR3 is TGTGCCAGCAGCTTAACGGTGCGGAGCTCCTACAATGAGCAGTTCTTC. This sequence joins TRBV7-9 and TRBJ2-1; D unclear. From germline, CDR1 is SEHNR and CDR2 FQNEAQ (reference sequence). Trimming took 2 bases from V and 0 from J, leaving 11 bases between them. The CDR3 consists of 16 residues.

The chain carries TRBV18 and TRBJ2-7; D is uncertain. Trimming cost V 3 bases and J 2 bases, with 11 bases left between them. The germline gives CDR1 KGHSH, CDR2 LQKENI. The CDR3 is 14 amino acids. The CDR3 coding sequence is TGTGCCAGCTCACCTCGGACGGATACCTACGAGCAGTACTTC. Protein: CASSPRTDTYEQYF.

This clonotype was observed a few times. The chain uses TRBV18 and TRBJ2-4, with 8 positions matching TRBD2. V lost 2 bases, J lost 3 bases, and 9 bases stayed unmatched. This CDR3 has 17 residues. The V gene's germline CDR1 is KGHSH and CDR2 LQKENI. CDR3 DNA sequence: TGTGCCAGCTCACCATCGACGGGGGGGCCAGGCAAAAACATTCAGTACTTC. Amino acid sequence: CASSPSTGGPGKNIQYF.

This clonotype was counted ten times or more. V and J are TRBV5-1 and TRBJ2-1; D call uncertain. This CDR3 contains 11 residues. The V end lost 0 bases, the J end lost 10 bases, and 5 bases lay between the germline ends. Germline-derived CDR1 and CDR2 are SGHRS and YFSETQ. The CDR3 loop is CASSLAREQFF. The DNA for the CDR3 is TGCGCCAGCAGCTTGGCAAGAGAGCAGTTCTTC.

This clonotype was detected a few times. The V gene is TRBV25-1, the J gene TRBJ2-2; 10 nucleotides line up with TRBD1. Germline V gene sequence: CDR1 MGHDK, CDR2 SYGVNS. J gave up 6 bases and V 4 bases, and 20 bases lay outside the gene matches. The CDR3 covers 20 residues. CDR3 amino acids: CASSARQGAMSPGVPGELFF. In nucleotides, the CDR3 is TGTGCCAGCAGTGCCCGACAGGGGGCGATGTCTCCGGGCGTCCCCGGGGAGCTGTTTTTT.

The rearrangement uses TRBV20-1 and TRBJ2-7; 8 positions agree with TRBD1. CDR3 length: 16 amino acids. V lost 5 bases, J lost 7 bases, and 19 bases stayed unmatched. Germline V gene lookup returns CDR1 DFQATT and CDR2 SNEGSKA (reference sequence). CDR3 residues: CSASTWTGLLYVEQYF. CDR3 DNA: TGCAGTGCTTCGACCTGGACAGGGCTTCTCTACGTTGAGCAGTACTTC.

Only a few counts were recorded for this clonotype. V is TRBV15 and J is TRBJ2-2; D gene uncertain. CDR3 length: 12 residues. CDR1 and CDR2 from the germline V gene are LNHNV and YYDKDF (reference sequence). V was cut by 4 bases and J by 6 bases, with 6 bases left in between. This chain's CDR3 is CATSTRPGELFF. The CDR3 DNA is TGTGCCACCAGCACCCGACCCGGGGAGCTGTTTTTT.

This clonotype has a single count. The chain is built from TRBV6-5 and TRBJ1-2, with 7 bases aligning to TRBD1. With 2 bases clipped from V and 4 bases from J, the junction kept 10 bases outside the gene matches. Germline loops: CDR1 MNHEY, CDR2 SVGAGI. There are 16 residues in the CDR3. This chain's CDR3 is CASSYQTGTLFYGYTF. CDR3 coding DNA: TGTGCCAGCAGTTACCAGACAGGGACCCTCTTCTATGGCTACACCTTC.

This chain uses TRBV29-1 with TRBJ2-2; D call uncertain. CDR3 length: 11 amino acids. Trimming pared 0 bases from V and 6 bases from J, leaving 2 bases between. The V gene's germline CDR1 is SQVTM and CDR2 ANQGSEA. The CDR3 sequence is CSVEDPGELFF. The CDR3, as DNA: TGCAGCGTTGAAGATCCCGGGGAGCTGTTTTTT.